The clone carrying this T cell receptor (beta chain) was seen more than once but under ten times. The entry originates in a study of T-cell reconstitution after alpha-beta-depleted transplantation in children. The V gene's germline CDR1 is DFQATT and CDR2 SNEGSKA (reference sequence). The V end lost 5 bases, the J end lost 7 bases, and 11 bases lay between the germline ends. The CDR3 is 11 residues long. Researchers prepared the TCRbeta library using unique molecular identifiers, the study reports. TCRdb ran MiXCR on the PCR reads and lists one entry per CDR3 protein. The sample lists hundreds of thousands of distinct CDR3 sequences; 15% to 20% were seen once.

The V gene is TRBV20-1, the J gene TRBJ1-1; D unclear. The receptor's source is a human donor who donated a stem cell graft to a child with acute myeloid leukemia. Sample: PBMCs from the stem cell graft donor, taken from the stem cell graft. CDR3 sequence (DNA): TGCAGTGCTCCCCGGGATATTGAAGCTTTCTTT. Residues: CSAPRDIEAFF.